The 18 T cell receptor beta chains given below trace back to one sample, sequenced in a study of blood T cell repertoires in COVID-19. The assay was immunoSEQ multiplex PCR, and TCRdb's table has in-frame clones only and misses some. The table includes 200,000 to 250,000 clones, around 81% detected once. Sequenced: peripheral blood. The source is a woman in her 70s with acute or convalescent COVID-19.

The J gene is TRBJ2-7, the V gene TRBV28; possible D gene TRBD1, 5 bases. Trimming cost V 4 bases and J 2 bases, with 6 bases left between them. The CDR3 length is 12 residues. Germline assignment: CDR1 MDHEN and CDR2 SYDVKM. The CDR3, as DNA: TGTGCCAGCAGTTCAGGGCCCTACGAGCAGTACTTC. It yields the protein CASSSGPYEQYF.

The chain couples TRBV7-8 to TRBJ2-5; TRBD2 might be the D (6 bases). V was clipped by 1 base and J by 7 bases, with 19 bases between them. The CDR3 spans 16 residues. CDR1 and CDR2 from the germline V gene are SGHVS and FQNEAQ. CDR3 loop: CASSLGGVSSKGTQYF. Written as DNA, the CDR3 is TGTGCCAGCAGCTTAGGCGGGGTAAGTTCCAAGGGGACCCAGTACTTC.

V usage is TRBV4-2 and J usage is TRBJ2-2; 10 bases match TRBD2. In germline, CDR1 is LGHNA, CDR2 YNFKEQ. V shed 2 bases, J shed 0 bases, and the junction held 6 bases outside the gene matches. The CDR3 is 18 residues long. The CDR3 sequence: CASSQPSGGRSNTGELFF. The CDR3 DNA reads TGTGCCAGCAGCCAACCTAGCGGGGGCCGTTCGAACACCGGGGAGCTGTTTTTT.

V is TRBV19 and J is TRBJ2-5; 7 bases are shared with TRBD1. This CDR3 has 16 residues. Germline lookup yields CDR1 LNHDA and CDR2 SQIVND (reference sequence). After removal of 2 bases from V and 4 bases from J, the junction contained 10 bases not matched to a gene. The CDR3 DNA reads TGTGCCAGTAGTATAAGTGAGGGGGCACGGTCAGAGACCCAGTACTTC. It translates to CASSISEGARSETQYF.

The V and J genes are TRBV19 and TRBJ1-2; unclear D gene. V was trimmed by 1 base and J by 2 bases, leaving 8 bases between them. This CDR3 contains 14 residues. Germline V gene lookup returns CDR1 LNHDA and CDR2 SQIVND (reference sequence). The CDR3 reads CASSIVGANYGYTF. DNA for the CDR3: TGTGCCAGTAGTATAGTGGGAGCGAACTATGGCTACACCTTC.

Of note for this clone: Distinct nucleotide sequences in the sample also encode this CDR3. As DNA, the CDR3 is TGTGCCAGCAGCCGGCGGGCTAGCACAGATACGCAGTATTTT. Amino acid sequence: CASSRRASTDTQYF. This rearrangement joins TRBV27 to TRBJ2-3; D might be TRBD2 (5 bases). Germline assignment: CDR1 MNHEY and CDR2 SMNVEV (reference sequence). Trimming removed 6 bases at V and 0 bases at J, with 10 bases between. The CDR3 is made up of 14 amino acids.

This sequence joins TRBV4-1 and TRBJ2-1, with a possible D match to TRBD1 (5 bases). The V and J ends lost 7 bases and 8 bases respectively, with 27 bases between them. The CDR3 runs 17 residues. Germline CDR1 is MGHRA and CDR2 is YSYEKL. CDR3 amino acids: CASTTEYRTGASYEQFF. In DNA form, the CDR3 reads TGCGCCAGCACCACCGAGTACCGCACTGGGGCCAGCTATGAGCAGTTCTTC.

The rearrangement uses TRBV4-1 and TRBJ1-2, with 9 bases identical to TRBD1. Trimming took 1 base from V and 6 from J; bases not matched to a gene: 9. Germline lookup yields CDR1 MGHRA and CDR2 YSYEKL. The CDR3 runs to 16 residues. The CDR3 protein is CASSQVGQGPGNGYTF. CDR3 sequence (DNA): TGCGCCAGCAGCCAAGTGGGACAGGGACCCGGAAATGGCTACACCTTC.

The chain links TRBV3-1 (or the pseudogene TRBV3-2) to TRBJ2-3; D is perhaps TRBD2 (6 bases). Germline values: CDR1 LGHDT, CDR2 YNNKEL (reference sequence). Deletions cut 4 bases from V and 0 bases from J, with 14 bases between. CDR3 length equals 16 residues. CDR3 coding DNA: TGTGCCAGCAGCCGGGATCGCGGGGTTAGCACAGATACGCAGTATTTT. This codes for CASSRDRGVSTDTQYF.

The V call is TRBV5-6, the J call TRBJ2-3; the D gene is possibly TRBD1 (5 bases). Germline V lookup: CDR1 SGHDT, CDR2 YYEEEE. The V end was cut by 1 base, the J end by 4 bases, with 13 bases between. This CDR3 is 15 amino acids long. CDR3 protein: CASSLTTGLPDTQYF. As DNA, the CDR3 is TGTGCCAGCAGCTTGACTACAGGCCTCCCAGATACGCAGTATTTT. The entire variable domain, with the rest obtained from reference TRBV5-6 and TRBJ2-3, is as follows: DAGVTQSPTHLIKTRGQQVTLRCSPKSGHDTVSWYQQALGQGPQFIFQYYEEEERQRGNFPDRFSGHQFPNYSSELNVNALLLGDSALYLCASSLTTGLPDTQYFGPGTRLTVL.

V gene TRBV5-6 combines with J gene TRBJ2-5, with TRBD1 identical over 9 bases. Germline CDR1 and CDR2: SGHDT and YYEEEE. The CDR3 totals 17 residues. The V gene end was trimmed by 3 bases and the J gene end by 0 bases; junction bases not matched to a gene: 9. The CDR3 sequence: CASSSWGQGAYQETQYF. As DNA, the CDR3 is TGTGCCAGCAGCTCCTGGGGACAGGGCGCGTACCAAGAGACCCAGTACTTC.

This sequence joins TRBV5-1 and TRBJ2-1; 10 nucleotides align to TRBD1. V lost 0 bases, J lost 8 bases, and 11 bases stayed unmatched. From germline, CDR1 is SGHRS and CDR2 YFSETQ. The CDR3 has 17 residues. The CDR3 DNA follows: TGCGCCAGCAGCTTGGGGTCTGGGACAGGGGTAGTAGATGAGCAGTTCTTC. The encoded protein is CASSLGSGTGVVDEQFF.

The rearrangement joins TRBV3-1 (or the pseudogene TRBV3-2) to TRBJ2-3, with 7 bases aligning to TRBD2. The junction had 7 bases not matched to a gene; V was cut back by 8 bases and J by 2 bases. The CDR3 runs 14 residues. Germline CDR1 LGHDT, CDR2 YNNKEL (reference sequence). The CDR3 bases are TGTGCCAGCCGTTTGCGGGGGACCACAGATACGCAGTATTTT. Translation: CASRLRGTTDTQYF.

J is TRBJ1-2 and V is TRBV7-9; 8 nucleotides align to TRBD1. This CDR3 region has 14 residues. CDR1 and CDR2 (germline): SEHNR, FQNEAQ (reference sequence). V trimming: 4 bases; J trimming: 6 bases; junction bases outside the gene matches: 7. The CDR3 DNA is TGTGCCAGCAGCTCGGACAGGGAGTGGAATGGCTACACCTTC. Its translation is CASSSDREWNGYTF.

This chain links TRBV6-2 or TRBV6-3 with TRBJ2-5; the D gene is possibly TRBD2 (5 bases). This CDR3 region has 17 residues. V lost 2 bases and J lost 5, with 21 bases in between. Germline assignment: CDR1 MNHEY and CDR2 SVGEGT. As DNA, the CDR3 is TGTGCCAGCAGTTACCAGCCAATACTAGGTGTGACGGAGACCCAGTACTTC. This gives the protein CASSYQPILGVTETQYF.

This chain joins TRBV29-1 and TRBJ1-2, with D perhaps TRBD1 (6 bases). Trimming took off 6 bases at V and 8 bases at J, with 22 bases between the two ends. The CDR3 is 14 residues long. The V gene's germline CDR1 is SQVTM and CDR2 ANQGSEA. CDR3 loop: CSVVVGSGVGGYTF. The CDR3 nucleotides read TGCAGCGTCGTGGTCGGGTCAGGGGTCGGAGGCTACACCTTC.

The V gene is TRBV6-4, the J gene TRBJ2-7; 11 bases map to TRBD1. The V and J ends lost 6 bases and 4 bases, in that order; junction bases with no gene match: 2. Per the germline V gene, CDR1 is MRHNA and CDR2 is SNTAGT. CDR3 size: 13 residues. The chain's CDR3 is CASSRDRGYEQYF. CDR3 coding DNA: TGTGCCAGCAGCCGGGACAGGGGGTACGAGCAGTACTTC.

V is TRBV11-3 and J is TRBJ2-1, with TRBD1 as a possible D gene (6 bases). This CDR3 has 15 residues. The V and J ends lost 5 bases and 2 bases respectively, with 13 bases between them. Germline values: CDR1 SGHNT, CDR2 YENEEA. The CDR3 region is CASSPGGSTYNEQFF. CDR3 bases: TGTGCCAGCAGCCCTGGGGGCTCGACCTACAATGAGCAGTTCTTC.